Below are 28 T cell receptor beta chains sequenced from a single sample in a study of identifying expanded T cells in peripheral blood. Clones were read by immunoSEQ multiplex PCR, and TCRdb kept only the in-frame ones, dropping some. The table includes about 100,000 clones, approximately 88% detected once. The sequenced material came from blood. These receptors all come from a person between 18 and 75 years old in good health.

This sequence joins TRBV10-3 and TRBJ1-2; TRBD1 might be the D (6 bases). V lost 2 bases, J lost 4 bases, and 8 bases lay in between. This CDR3 region has 13 residues. Germline CDR1 ENHRY, CDR2 SYGVKD. The CDR3 nucleotides are TGTGCCATCAGTGAGGGGGGCTTCTATGGCTACACCTTC. Protein sequence: CAISEGGFYGYTF.

This chain links TRBV23-1 with TRBJ2-7; 8 nucleotides agree with TRBD2. TRBV23-1 is an ORF; its function is uncertain. J gave up 11 bases and V 0 bases, and 24 bases lay outside the gene matches. The CDR3 is made up of 19 amino acids. The CDR3 DNA sequence: TGCGCCAGCAGTCAATCGGGGTTAGTAAGGCGGGAGGCGGAAGGAGGAGAGTACTTC. Its protein product is CASSQSGLVRREAEGGEYF.

The V gene is TRBV28, the J gene TRBJ1-5; perhaps TRBD1 as D (5 bases). The CDR3 has 20 amino acids. V gave up 2 bases and J gave up 0 bases, with 23 bases separating them. In germline, CDR1 is MDHEN, CDR2 SYDVKM. The CDR3 bases are TGTGCCAGCAGTTTAGGGCTCTGGGACCCCGGGGTTCATAGCAATCAGCCCCAGCATTTT. Amino acids: CASSLGLWDPGVHSNQPQHF. Using reference TRBV28 and TRBJ1-5 for the parts outside the CDR3, the full variable domain is DVKVTQSSRYLVKRTGEKVFLECVQDMDHENMFWYRQDPGLGLRLIYFSYDVKMKEKGDIPEGYSVSREKKERFSLILESASTNQTSMYLCASSLGLWDPGVHSNQPQHFGDGTRLSIL.

The J gene is TRBJ1-4, the V gene TRBV5-4, with D perhaps TRBD1 (6 bases). V lost 3 bases, J lost 6 bases, and 12 bases lay in between. The CDR3 spans 14 residues. Germline assignment: CDR1 SGHNT and CDR2 YYREEE (reference sequence). The CDR3 is CASSWGAADEKLFF. The CDR3 DNA sequence: TGTGCCAGCAGCTGGGGGGCAGCGGATGAAAAACTGTTTTTT.

The gene calls are TRBV2 and TRBJ1-2; D is unclear. CDR1 and CDR2 from the germline V gene are SNHLY and FYNNEI. The CDR3 is 14 residues long. Trimming took off 7 bases at V and 5 bases at J, with 17 bases between the two ends. CDR3 nucleotide sequence: TGTGCCAGCACTTCGACGGTTTCCATGTATGGCTACACCTTC. Translating gives CASTSTVSMYGYTF.

The V gene is TRBV7-2, the J gene TRBJ1-1; D not resolved. Trimming took off 5 bases at V and 4 bases at J, with 14 bases between the two ends. From germline, CDR1 is SGHTA and CDR2 FQGNSA. The length of the CDR3 is 14 residues. The CDR3 bases are TGTGCCAGCAGCATCCTATCCGTGAGCACTGAAGCTTTCTTT. Encoded protein: CASSILSVSTEAFF.

This chain connects TRBV19 to TRBJ1-4, with a tentative D call TRBD1 (6 bases). With 1 base removed from V and 8 bases from J, the gap between germline ends came to 20 bases. The CDR3 has 17 amino acids. CDR1 and CDR2 (germline): LNHDA, SQIVND (reference sequence). For the CDR3, the DNA is TGTGCCAGTAGTATAGTCCTATTCGGACAGAGGGACGAAAAACTGTTTTTT. Its protein product is CASSIVLFGQRDEKLFF.

The V call is TRBV21-1, the J call TRBJ2-2; TRBD2 is taken as the D call from the table, unchecked against the DNA. TRBV21-1 is described as a pseudogene. CDR3 length: 16 amino acids. DNA for the CDR3: TGTGCCAGCAGCGACGGACCCGGAGGGAAGGCCGGGGAGCTGTTTTTT. This gives the protein CASSDGPGGKAGELFF.

The chain is built from TRBV18 and TRBJ1-2; D not resolved. The CDR3 is 14 amino acids. V was clipped by 3 bases and J by 3 bases, with 11 bases between them. The germline CDR1 and CDR2 sequences are KGHSH and LQKENI. DNA for the CDR3: TGTGCCAGCTCACCGGCCAGGAATGACTATGGCTACACCTTC. It translates to CASSPARNDYGYTF.

The chain has TRBV19 and TRBJ2-5; 12 bases align to TRBD2. Germline-derived CDR1 and CDR2 are LNHDA and SQIVND (reference sequence). The junction had 4 bases not matched to a gene; V was cut back by 3 bases and J by 5 bases. The CDR3 is made up of 15 amino acids. This chain's CDR3 is CASSILAGGLETQYF. CDR3 DNA: TGTGCCAGTAGTATCCTAGCGGGGGGGCTGGAGACCCAGTACTTC.

V gene TRBV28 combines with J gene TRBJ2-7; 11 nucleotides match TRBD2. The CDR3 totals 14 residues. Germline loops: CDR1 MDHEN, CDR2 SYDVKM. V dropped 4 bases and J dropped 3; count of bases not matched to a gene: 2. CDR3 loop: CASSWLAGGYEQYF. For the CDR3, the DNA is TGTGCCAGCAGTTGGCTAGCGGGGGGCTACGAGCAGTACTTC.

Comment on this clone: The sample holds other DNA sequences that translate to the same CDR3. The rearrangement uses TRBV7-3 and TRBJ2-1; a possible D gene is TRBD2 (5 bases). This CDR3 is built from 12 residues. Trimming took 4 bases from V and 6 from J, leaving 7 bases between them. Germline V lookup: CDR1 SGHTA, CDR2 FQGTGA. The CDR3 region has the DNA TGTGCCAGCAGCTCGGACTCCAATGAGCAGTTCTTC. This codes for CASSSDSNEQFF.

This clone occurred once. This chain connects TRBV14 to TRBJ2-7; TRBD2 matches at 9 bases. V was pared by 1 base and J by 6 bases, with 10 bases of the junction left unmatched. Germline CDR1 is SGHDN and CDR2 is FVKESK. The CDR3 is 16 residues long. Here the CDR3 reads CASSQVGASGAFEQYF. The CDR3 coding sequence is TGTGCCAGCAGCCAAGTCGGGGCTAGCGGGGCCTTCGAGCAGTACTTC.

J is TRBJ2-3 and V is TRBV14; D perhaps matches TRBD1 (5 bases). This CDR3 is 16 amino acids long. V was pared by 0 bases and J by 2 bases, with 12 bases between. Per the germline V gene, CDR1 is SGHDN and CDR2 is FVKESK. DNA for the CDR3: TGTGCCAGCAGCCAAGAGGCAGGGTGGTTCACAGATACGCAGTATTTT. This encodes CASSQEAGWFTDTQYF.

The genes are TRBV29-1 and TRBJ2-7; TRBD1 aligns across 11 bases. The CDR3 consists of 14 residues. Germline-derived CDR1 and CDR2 are SQVTM and ANQGSEA. V gave up 7 bases and J gave up 5 bases; unmatched junction bases: 10. The CDR3: CSAGHGTGGHEQYF. CDR3 in DNA: TGCAGCGCGGGCCATGGGACAGGGGGTCACGAGCAGTACTTC.

The chain recombines TRBV7-9 with TRBJ2-7, with TRBD1 identical over 7 bases. The CDR3 contains 12 residues. Germline assignment: CDR1 SEHNR and CDR2 FQNEAQ (reference sequence). Trimming at V came to 5 bases and at J to 4 bases, leaving 2 bases not matched to a gene. The CDR3 region is CASSRQGYEQYF. CDR3 sequence (DNA): TGTGCCAGCAGCCGACAGGGTTACGAGCAGTACTTC.

This clone showed up just once. The chain uses TRBV23-1 and TRBJ2-2; D is possibly TRBD2 (7 bases). TRBV23-1 is an open reading frame, and its role is uncertain. V was shortened by 6 bases and J by 4 bases, with 24 bases between the two germline ends. The length of the CDR3 is 18 residues. The CDR3 DNA reads TGCGCCAGCAGGGGGGGGGACAATTGTGAGAGGCCCACCGGGGAGCTGTTTTTT. It codes for CASRGGDNCERPTGELFF.

The V gene is TRBV14, the J gene TRBJ2-5; D is uncertain. V gave up 0 bases and J gave up 4 bases, with 12 bases separating them. CDR3 size: 15 residues. Per germline, CDR1 SGHDN and CDR2 FVKESK. The CDR3 reads CASSQDLPLGETQYF. The CDR3 DNA follows: TGTGCCAGCAGCCAAGATTTACCCTTGGGAGAGACCCAGTACTTC.

The count of this clone is one. The chain combines TRBV7-7 with TRBJ2-6; 9 bases line up with TRBD1. Germline V CDR1 and CDR2: SSHAT, FNYEAQ (reference sequence). J lost 2 bases, V lost 5 bases, and 7 bases had no gene match. This CDR3 region has 17 residues. CDR3 residues: CASSPGTGSAGANVLTF. In DNA form, the CDR3 reads TGTGCCAGCAGCCCTGGGACAGGGAGCGCTGGGGCCAACGTCCTGACTTTC.

This sequence joins TRBV6-6 and TRBJ1-6, with unresolved D. The CDR3 contains 15 residues. V gave up 8 bases and J gave up 0 bases, with 11 bases separating them. Per the germline V gene, CDR1 is MNHNY and CDR2 is SVGAGI (reference sequence). DNA for the CDR3: TGTGCCAGCGGGCCGGGGAGCTCCTATAATTCACCCCTCCACTTT. This gives the protein CASGPGSSYNSPLHF.

The chain couples TRBV4-1 to TRBJ2-1, with 16 bases identical to TRBD2. CDR3 length equals 16 residues. The germline V gene encodes CDR1 MGHRA and CDR2 YSYEKL. V was pared by 4 bases and J by 9 bases, with 6 bases of the junction left unmatched. The CDR3 spells CASSPGTSGGAGEQFF. CDR3 coding DNA: TGCGCCAGCAGCCCAGGGACTAGCGGGGGGGCTGGTGAGCAGTTCTTC.

The chain joins TRBV18 to TRBJ2-1, with 12 bases lining up with TRBD2. Germline lookup yields CDR1 KGHSH and CDR2 LQKENI. With 6 bases clipped from V and 5 bases from J, the junction kept 8 bases outside the gene matches. The CDR3 contains 16 residues. CDR3 sequence reads: CASSPPLAGGNNEQFF. Here the CDR3 DNA reads TGTGCCAGCTCCCCCCCACTAGCGGGAGGTAACAATGAGCAGTTCTTC.

The CDR3 reads CASSVGQAGELFF. The CDR3, as DNA: TGTGCCAGCAGTGTCGGGCAGGCCGGGGAGCTGTTTTTT. The V gene is TRBV2, the J gene TRBJ2-2; D is unresolved. This CDR3 is 13 amino acids long. The V end was cut by 4 bases, the J end by 6 bases, with 9 bases between. CDR1 and CDR2 (germline): SNHLY, FYNNEI.

The genes are TRBV4-2 and TRBJ1-2, with 7 bases matching TRBD1. Germline CDR1 is LGHNA and CDR2 is YNFKEQ. CDR3 length equals 14 residues. With V trimmed by 4 bases and J by 7 bases, 9 bases remained unmatched. The CDR3: CASSRSGTDTGYTF. The CDR3, as DNA: TGTGCCAGCAGCCGATCCGGGACAGACACTGGCTACACCTTC.

In its sample, this clone was seen a few times. The rearrangement links TRBV13 to TRBJ1-6; D is perhaps TRBD1 (6 bases). Germline assignment: CDR1 PRHDT and CDR2 FYEKMQ (reference sequence). Trimming took off 0 bases at V and 14 bases at J, with 17 bases between the two ends. The CDR3 has 15 amino acids. The CDR3, as DNA: TGTGCCAGCAGCTTAGGGGACAGACTAGATGATTCCCTCCACTTT. Amino acids: CASSLGDRLDDSLHF.

This clone was observed a handful of times. The chain employs TRBV2 and TRBJ2-1, with D hard to call. The V end lost 4 bases, the J end lost 7 bases, and 11 bases lay between the germline ends. Germline-derived CDR1 and CDR2 are SNHLY and FYNNEI. The CDR3 runs 13 residues. CDR3 loop: CASSVLQVNEQFF. DNA for the CDR3: TGTGCCAGCAGTGTCTTGCAGGTGAATGAGCAGTTCTTC. The complete variable domain, with remaining parts taken from reference TRBV2 and TRBJ2-1, reads EPEVTQTPSHQVTQMGQEVILRCVPISNHLYFYWYRQILGQKVEFLVSFYNNEISEKSEIFDDQFSVERPDGSNFTLKIRSTKLEDSAMYFCASSVLQVNEQFFGPGTRLTVL.

This chain uses TRBV13 with TRBJ2-6; D possibly corresponds to TRBD2 (7 bases). Germline V gene data show CDR1 as PRHDT and CDR2 as FYEKMQ (reference sequence). This CDR3 spans 15 amino acids. The V end lost 7 bases, the J end lost 0 bases, and 10 bases lay between the germline ends. The CDR3 DNA is TGTGCCAGCAAGAGGGGGGGCTCTGGGGCCAACGTCCTGACTTTC. Its translation: CASKRGGSGANVLTF. Drawing the rest from reference TRBV13 and TRBJ2-6, the complete variable domain is AAGVIQSPRHLIKEKRETATLKCYPIPRHDTVYWYQQGPGQDPQFLISFYEKMQSDKGSIPDRFSAQQFSDYHSELNMSSLELGDSALYFCASKRGGSGANVLTFGAGSRLTVL.

This rearrangement joins TRBV10-3 to TRBJ2-7, with D maybe TRBD1 (5 bases). The V end was cut by 7 bases, the J end by 6 bases, with 22 bases between. This CDR3 has 15 amino acids. The germline gives CDR1 ENHRY, CDR2 SYGVKD. CDR3 DNA: TGTGCCATCACCGCGACAGAGGATACCCCTGGCGAGCAGTACTTC. It yields the protein CAITATEDTPGEQYF.